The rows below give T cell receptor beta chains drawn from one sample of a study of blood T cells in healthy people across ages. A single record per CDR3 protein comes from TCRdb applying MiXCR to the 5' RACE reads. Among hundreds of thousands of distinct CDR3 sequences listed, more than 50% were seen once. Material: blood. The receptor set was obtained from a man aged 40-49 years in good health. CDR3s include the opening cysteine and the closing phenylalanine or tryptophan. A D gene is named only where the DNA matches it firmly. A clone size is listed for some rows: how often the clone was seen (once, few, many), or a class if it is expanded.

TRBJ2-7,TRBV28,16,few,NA,TGTGCCAGCAGTTTAACCGACAGGGGACTACTATACGAGCAGTACTTC,CASSLTDRGLLYEQYF
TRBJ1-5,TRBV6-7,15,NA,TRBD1,TGTGCCAGCCGCTCTTCGACAGGGTATGGACAGCCCCAGCATTTT,CASRSSTGYGQPQHF
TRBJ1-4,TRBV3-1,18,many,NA,TGTGCCAGCAGCCAAGACGAAGGGGGGTGGTCAACTAATGAAAAACTGTTTTTT,CASSQDEGGWSTNEKLFF
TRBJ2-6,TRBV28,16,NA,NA,TGTGCCAGCAGTTTAAAGGCAGCCTCTGGGGCCAACGTCCTGACTTTC,CASSLKAASGANVLTF
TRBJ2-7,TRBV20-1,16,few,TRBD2,TGCAGTGCTAGAGATCGACGGACTAGCGGAGCCTACGAGCAGTACTTC,CSARDRRTSGAYEQYF
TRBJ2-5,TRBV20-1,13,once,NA,TGCAGTGCTGGGGGACTGAGCCAAGAGACCCAGTACTTC,CSAGGLSQETQYF
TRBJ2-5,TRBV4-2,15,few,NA,TGTGCCAGCAGCCAAGATTGGGGCAGGGAAGAGACCCAGTACTTC,CASSQDWGREETQYF
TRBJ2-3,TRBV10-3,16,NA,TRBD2,TGTGCCATCAGTGAAGCCACGACTAGCGCTACAGATACGCAGTATTTT,CAISEATTSATDTQYF
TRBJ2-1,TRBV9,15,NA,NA,TGTGCCAGCAGCGTAGACCCGGGAATTTCGAATGAGCAGTTCTTC,CASSVDPGISNEQFF
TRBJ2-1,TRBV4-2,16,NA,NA,TGTGCCAGCAGCCAAGTCGAGACCAACTCCTACAATGAGCAGTTCTTC,CASSQVETNSYNEQFF
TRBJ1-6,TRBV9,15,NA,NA,TGTGCCAGCAGCGTAGCGGCAGGGGAAAATTCACCCCTCCACTTT,CASSVAAGENSPLHF
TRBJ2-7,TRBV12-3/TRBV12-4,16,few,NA,TGTGCCAGCAGACCCACCCTTCTGGGGGGCCCCTACGAGCAGTACTTC,CASRPTLLGGPYEQYF
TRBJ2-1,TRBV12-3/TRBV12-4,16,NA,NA,TGTGCCAGCAGCTTCCTCGCAGGGGACTTCTACAATGAGCAGTTCTTC,CASSFLAGDFYNEQFF
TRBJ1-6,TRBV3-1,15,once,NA,TGTGCCAGCAGCCCCGAGGGACGTTGGATAGGACCCCTCCACTTT,CASSPEGRWIGPLHF
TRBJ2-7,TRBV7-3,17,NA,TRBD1,TGTGCCAGCAGCCCACTTGTTAGGGGGCGTTCCCTCAACGAGCAGTACTTC,CASSPLVRGRSLNEQYF
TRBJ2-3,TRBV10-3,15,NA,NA,TGTGCCATCAGTGAAAGAGGGTACAGCACAGATACGCAGTATTTT,CAISERGYSTDTQYF
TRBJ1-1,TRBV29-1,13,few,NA,TGCAGCGTCAGACAGAGTGGGGGCACTGAAGCTTTCTTT,CSVRQSGGTEAFF
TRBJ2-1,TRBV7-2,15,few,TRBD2,TGTGCCAGCAGCTTCCTCAATAGCGGGAGCTATGAGCAGTTCTTC,CASSFLNSGSYEQFF
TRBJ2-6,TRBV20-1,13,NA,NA,TGCAGTGCTAGAACGACTGGGGCCAACGTCCTGACTTTC,CSARTTGANVLTF
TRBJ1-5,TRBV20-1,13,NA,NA,TGCAGTGCTAGATCCGGGACAAATCAGCCCCAGCATTTT,CSARSGTNQPQHF
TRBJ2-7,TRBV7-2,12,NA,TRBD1,TGTGCCAGCAGCTGGACAGGGTCCCAGCAGTACTTC,CASSWTGSQQYF
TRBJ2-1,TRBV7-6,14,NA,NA,TGTGCCAGCACCTGGGGTCAGGTGAACAATGAGCAGTTCTTC,CASTWGQVNNEQFF
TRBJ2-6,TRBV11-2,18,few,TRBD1,TGTGCCAGCAGCCTACCCGACAGGGGATACTCTGGGGCCAACGTCCTGACTTTC,CASSLPDRGYSGANVLTF
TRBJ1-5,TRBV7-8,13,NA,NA,TGTGCCAGCAGCTTAGCAGGATTGCAGCCCCAGCATTTT,CASSLAGLQPQHF
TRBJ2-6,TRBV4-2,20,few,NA,TGTGCCAGCAGCCAAGAAGGGGGGGACGGCGCTAACCCTGGGGCCAACGTCCTGACTTTC,CASSQEGGDGANPGANVLTF
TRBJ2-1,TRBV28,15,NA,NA,TGTGCCAGCAGTTTACAGGGACGACCCTACAATGAGCAGTTCTTC,CASSLQGRPYNEQFF
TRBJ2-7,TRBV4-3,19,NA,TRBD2,TGCGCCAGCAGCATTCAATTGGGCGGAGCGGGAAAGTACCCATACGAGCAGTACTTC,CASSIQLGGAGKYPYEQYF
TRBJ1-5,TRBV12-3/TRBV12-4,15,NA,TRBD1,TGTGCCAGCAGTTCCGGACAGGTGAATTATCAGCCCCAGCATTTT,CASSSGQVNYQPQHF
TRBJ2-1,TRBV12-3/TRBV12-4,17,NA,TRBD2,TGTGCCAGCAGTTGGAGGACTAGCGGGAGAAAGGACAATGAGCAGTTCTTC,CASSWRTSGRKDNEQFF
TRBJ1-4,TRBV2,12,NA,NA,TGTGCCAGCAGTCCCGAGAAGCGCGAACTGTTTTTT,CASSPEKRELFF
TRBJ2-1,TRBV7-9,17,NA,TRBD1,TGTGCCAGCAGCTCCAAGATAGACAGGGAAGATAGAAATGAGCAGTTCTTC,CASSSKIDREDRNEQFF
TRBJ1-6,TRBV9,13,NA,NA,TGTGCCAGCAGCGTAGGTTTTAATTCACCCCTCCACTTT,CASSVGFNSPLHF